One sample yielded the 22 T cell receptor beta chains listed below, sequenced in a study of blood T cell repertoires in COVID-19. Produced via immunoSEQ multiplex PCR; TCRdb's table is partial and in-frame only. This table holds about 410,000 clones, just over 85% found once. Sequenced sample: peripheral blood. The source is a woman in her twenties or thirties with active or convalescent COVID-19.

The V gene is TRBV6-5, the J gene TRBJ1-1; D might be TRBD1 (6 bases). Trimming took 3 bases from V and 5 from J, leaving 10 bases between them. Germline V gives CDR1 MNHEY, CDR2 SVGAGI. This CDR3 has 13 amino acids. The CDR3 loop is CASSYTGTTEAFF. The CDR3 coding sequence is TGTGCCAGCAGTTATACAGGGACAACTGAAGCTTTCTTT.

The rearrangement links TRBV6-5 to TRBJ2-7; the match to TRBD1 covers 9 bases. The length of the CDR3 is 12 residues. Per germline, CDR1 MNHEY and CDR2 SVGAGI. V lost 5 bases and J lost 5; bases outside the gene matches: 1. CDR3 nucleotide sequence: TGTGCCAGCAGTCGACAGGGGGACGAGCAGTACTTC. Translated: CASSRQGDEQYF.

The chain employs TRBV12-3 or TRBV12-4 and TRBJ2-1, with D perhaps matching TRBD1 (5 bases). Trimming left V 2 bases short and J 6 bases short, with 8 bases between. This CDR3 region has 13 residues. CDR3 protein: CASSLTGSNEQFF. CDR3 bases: TGTGCCAGCAGTTTAACAGGAAGCAATGAGCAGTTCTTC.

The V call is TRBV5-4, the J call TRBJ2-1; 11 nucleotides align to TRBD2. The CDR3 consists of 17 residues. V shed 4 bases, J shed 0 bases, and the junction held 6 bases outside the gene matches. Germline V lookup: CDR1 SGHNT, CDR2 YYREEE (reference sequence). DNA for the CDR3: TGTGCCAGCAGCAGGACTAGCGGGTCGAGCTCCTACAATGAGCAGTTCTTC. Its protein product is CASSRTSGSSSYNEQFF.

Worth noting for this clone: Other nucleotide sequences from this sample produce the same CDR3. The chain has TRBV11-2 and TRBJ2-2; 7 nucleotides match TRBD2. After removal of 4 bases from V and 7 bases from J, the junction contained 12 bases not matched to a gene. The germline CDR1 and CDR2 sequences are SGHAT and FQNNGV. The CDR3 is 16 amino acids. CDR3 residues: CASSYRTSGSNGELFF. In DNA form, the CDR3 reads TGTGCCAGCAGCTACAGGACTAGTGGGAGTAACGGGGAGCTGTTTTTT. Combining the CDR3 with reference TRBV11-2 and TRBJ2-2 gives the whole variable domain EAGVAQSPRYKIIEKRQSVAFWCNPISGHATLYWYQQILGQGPKLLIQFQNNGVVDDSQLPKDRFSAERLKGVDSTLKIQPAKLEDSAVYLCASSYRTSGSNGELFFGEGSRLTVL.

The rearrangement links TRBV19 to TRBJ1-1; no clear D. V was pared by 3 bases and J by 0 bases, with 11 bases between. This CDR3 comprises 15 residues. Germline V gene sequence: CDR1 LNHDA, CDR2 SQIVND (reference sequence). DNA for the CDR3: TGTGCCAGTAGTATCGAATCGGGGATGAACACTGAAGCTTTCTTT. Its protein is CASSIESGMNTEAFF. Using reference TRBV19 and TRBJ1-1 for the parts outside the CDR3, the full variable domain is DGGITQSPKYLFRKEGQNVTLSCEQNLNHDAMYWYRQDPGQGLRLIYYSQIVNDFQKGDIAEGYSVSREKKESFPLTVTSAQKNPTAFYLCASSIESGMNTEAFFGQGTRLTVV.

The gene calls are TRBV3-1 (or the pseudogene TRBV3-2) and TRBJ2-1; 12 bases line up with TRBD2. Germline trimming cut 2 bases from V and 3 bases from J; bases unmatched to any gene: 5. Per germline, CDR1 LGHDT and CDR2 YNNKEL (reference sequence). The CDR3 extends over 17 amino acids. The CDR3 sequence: CASSQHATSGSYNEQFF. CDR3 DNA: TGTGCCAGCAGCCAACACGCGACTAGCGGGAGCTACAATGAGCAGTTCTTC.

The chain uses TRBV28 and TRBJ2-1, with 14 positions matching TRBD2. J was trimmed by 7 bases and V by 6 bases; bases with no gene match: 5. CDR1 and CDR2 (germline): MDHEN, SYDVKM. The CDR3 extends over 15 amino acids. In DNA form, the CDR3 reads TGTGCCAGCAGCGGGACTAGCGGGAGTAGTAATGAGCAGTTCTTC. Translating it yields CASSGTSGSSNEQFF.

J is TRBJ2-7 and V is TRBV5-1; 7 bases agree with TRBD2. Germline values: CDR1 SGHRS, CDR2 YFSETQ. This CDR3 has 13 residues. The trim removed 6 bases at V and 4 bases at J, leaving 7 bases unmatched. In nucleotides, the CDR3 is TGCGCCAGCAAGGCTAGCGGTTCTTACGAGCAGTACTTC. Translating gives CASKASGSYEQYF.

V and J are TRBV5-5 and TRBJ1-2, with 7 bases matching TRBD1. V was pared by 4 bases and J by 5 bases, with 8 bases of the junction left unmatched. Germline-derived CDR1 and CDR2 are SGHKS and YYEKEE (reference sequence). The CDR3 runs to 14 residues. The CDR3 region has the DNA TGTGCCAGCAGCGGGACAGCCCGGGAGTATGGCTACACCTTC. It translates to CASSGTAREYGYTF.

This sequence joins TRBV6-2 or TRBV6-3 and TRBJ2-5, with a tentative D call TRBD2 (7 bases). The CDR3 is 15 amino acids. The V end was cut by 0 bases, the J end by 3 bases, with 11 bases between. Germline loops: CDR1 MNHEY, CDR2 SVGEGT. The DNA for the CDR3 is TGTGCCAGCAGTTACTCGCGGGGGCGGGAAGAGACCCAGTACTTC. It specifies CASSYSRGREETQYF.

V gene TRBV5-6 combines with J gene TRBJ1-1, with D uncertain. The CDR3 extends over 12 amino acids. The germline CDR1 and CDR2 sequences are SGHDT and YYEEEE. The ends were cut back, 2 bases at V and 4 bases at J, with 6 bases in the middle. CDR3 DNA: TGTGCCAGCAGCTTCGCGCGCACTGAAGCTTTCTTT. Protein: CASSFARTEAFF. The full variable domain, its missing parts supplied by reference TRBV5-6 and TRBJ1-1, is DAGVTQSPTHLIKTRGQQVTLRCSPKSGHDTVSWYQQALGQGPQFIFQYYEEEERQRGNFPDRFSGHQFPNYSSELNVNALLLGDSALYLCASSFARTEAFFGQGTRLTVV.

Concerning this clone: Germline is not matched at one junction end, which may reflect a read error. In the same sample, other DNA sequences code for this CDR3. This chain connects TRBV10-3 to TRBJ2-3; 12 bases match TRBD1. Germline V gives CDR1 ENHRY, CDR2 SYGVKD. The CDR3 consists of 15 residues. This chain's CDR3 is CAISTGTGGTDTQYF. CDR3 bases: TGTGCCATCAGTACCGGGACAGGGGGCACGGATACGCAGTATTTT.

The CDR3 DNA is TGTGCCAGCAGCCCTCCCGGGGCGGGAGCGGACGAGCAGTACTTC. This translates into CASSPPGAGADEQYF. V usage is TRBV3-1 (or the pseudogene TRBV3-2) and J usage is TRBJ2-7; 7 positions match TRBD2. The CDR3 contains 15 residues. With V trimmed by 4 bases and J by 5 bases, 11 bases remained unmatched. From germline, CDR1 is LGHDT and CDR2 YNNKEL (reference sequence).

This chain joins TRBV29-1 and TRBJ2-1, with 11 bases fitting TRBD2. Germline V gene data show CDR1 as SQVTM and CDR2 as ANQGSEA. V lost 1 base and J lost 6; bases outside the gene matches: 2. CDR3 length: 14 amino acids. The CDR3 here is CSVEGLAGLNEQFF. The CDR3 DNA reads TGCAGCGTTGAAGGACTAGCGGGGCTCAATGAGCAGTTCTTC.

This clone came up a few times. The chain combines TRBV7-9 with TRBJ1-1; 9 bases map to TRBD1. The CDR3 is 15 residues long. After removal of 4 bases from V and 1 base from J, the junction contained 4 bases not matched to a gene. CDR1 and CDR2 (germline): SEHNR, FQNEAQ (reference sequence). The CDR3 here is CASSSGQGPNTEAFF. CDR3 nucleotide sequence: TGTGCCAGCAGCTCAGGACAGGGGCCGAACACTGAAGCTTTCTTT.

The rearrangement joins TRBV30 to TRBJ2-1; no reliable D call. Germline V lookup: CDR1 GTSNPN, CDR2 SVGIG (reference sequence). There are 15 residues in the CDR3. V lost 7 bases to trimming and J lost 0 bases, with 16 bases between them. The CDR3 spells CALNLVVSSYNEQFF. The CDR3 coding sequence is TGTGCCTTAAACCTAGTCGTTAGCTCCTACAATGAGCAGTTCTTC.

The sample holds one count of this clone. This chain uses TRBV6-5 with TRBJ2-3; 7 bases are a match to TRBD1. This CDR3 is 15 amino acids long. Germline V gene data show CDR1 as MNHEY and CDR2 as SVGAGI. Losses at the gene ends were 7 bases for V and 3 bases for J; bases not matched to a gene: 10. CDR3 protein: CASIKRPTGTDTQYF. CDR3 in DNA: TGTGCCAGCATCAAGAGACCGACAGGGACAGATACGCAGTATTTT.

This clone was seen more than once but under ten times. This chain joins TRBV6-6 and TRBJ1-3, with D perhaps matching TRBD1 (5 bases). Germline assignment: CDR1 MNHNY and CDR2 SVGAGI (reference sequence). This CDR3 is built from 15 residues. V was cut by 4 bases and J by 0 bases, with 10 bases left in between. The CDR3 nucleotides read TGTGCCAGCAGTTCCTCCGACAGCTCTGGAAACACCATATATTTT. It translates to CASSSSDSSGNTIYF.

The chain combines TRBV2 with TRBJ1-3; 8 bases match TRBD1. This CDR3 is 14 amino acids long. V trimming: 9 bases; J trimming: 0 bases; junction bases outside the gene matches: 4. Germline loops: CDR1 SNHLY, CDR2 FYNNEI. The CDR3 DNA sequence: TGTGCCAGTACAGGGGGAGGCTCTGGAAACACCATATATTTT. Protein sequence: CASTGGGSGNTIYF.

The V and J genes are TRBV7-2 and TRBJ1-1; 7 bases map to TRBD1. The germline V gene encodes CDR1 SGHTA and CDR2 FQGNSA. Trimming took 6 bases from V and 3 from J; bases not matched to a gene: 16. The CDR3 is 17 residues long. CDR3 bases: TGTGCCAGCAGAGCCAAGGAAGGGGGCGCGGAGTACACTGAAGCTTTCTTT. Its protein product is CASRAKEGGAEYTEAFF.

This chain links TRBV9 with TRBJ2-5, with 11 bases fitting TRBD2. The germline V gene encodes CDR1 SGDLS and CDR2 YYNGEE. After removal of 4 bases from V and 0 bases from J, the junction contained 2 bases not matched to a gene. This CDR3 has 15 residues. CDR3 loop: CASSRLAGYQETQYF. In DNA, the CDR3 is TGTGCCAGCAGCAGACTAGCGGGGTACCAAGAGACCCAGTACTTC.